This T cell receptor (beta chain) was sequenced for a study of blood T cells in healthy people across ages. Across the study: About one barcoded beta molecule per two T cells came from capture by template switching. Study findings and constraints: In older individuals, TCR beta diversity per million T cells was lower, falling roughly linearly with age.

A second PCR of roughly 7 to 11 cycles used a sample-barcoded 5' primer and a J-beta primer mix. Per sample, CDR3-containing paired-end reads numbered at least 2.5 million. Each CDR3 protein is one row after TCRdb ran MiXCR on the 5' RACE reads. The sample has more than 650,000 distinct CDR3 sequences; around a fifth are singletons. CDR1 MDHEN and CDR2 SYDVKM come from the germline V gene. V lost 3 bases, J lost 7 bases, and 16 bases lay in between. CDR3 length: 15 amino acids. This clonotype was found a few times. Antigen unknown. Researchers isolated at least 7 million PBMCs per sample. This receptor was identified in a man in his 70s in good health. The specimen was blood. This chain links TRBV28 with TRBJ1-5; unclear D gene. The CDR3 loop reads CASSLPLGLGQPQHF. CDR3 DNA: TGTGCCAGCAGTTTGCCCCTAGGGTTGGGGCAGCCCCAGCATTTT.